What follows are 14 T cell receptor beta chains derived from one specimen sequenced in a study of vaccination and CD4 T cells after COVID-19 (dated by TCRdb to the early 2020s). This specimen's treatment or condition label, per the study, means: roughly 10-day PBMC culture with coronavirus spike peptide pools or control peptides (ViraFEST assay). CD4+ T cells from unexposed donors were collected before the COVID-19 pandemic (2011-2018). These receptors are not linked to any known antigen. Receptor amplification or capture employed PCR. Sequencing relied on an Illumina iSeq 100. DNA from cultured CD4+ T cells was subjected to TCR sequencing with the Oncomine TCR Beta short-read assay at the Johns Hopkins FTIC core. TCRdb reanalyzed the raw reads on its own, using fastp at Q25 for trimming and MiXCR for clone calling, and kept in-frame beta chains. Every CDR3 protein is listed once, alongside the most common genes and DNA of its rows. For this sample the table gives about 9,000 distinct CDR3 sequences, of which less than 50% were detected only once. Approximately 25% of the sample is held by the ten biggest clonotypes.

The sample taken for sequencing was CD4+ T cells from blood, cultured in vitro. The receptors were sampled from a human donor in good health.

The rearrangement uses TRBV10-3 and TRBJ2-7, with 10 bases lining up with TRBD1. In germline, CDR1 is ENHRY, CDR2 SYGVKD. This CDR3 region has 16 residues. Trimming removed 6 bases from V and 4 bases from J; junction bases left unmatched: 12. In nucleotides, the CDR3 is TGTGCCATCAGCGTCCAGGGACAGGGGAGTACGTACGAGCAGTACTTC. This translates into CAISVQGQGSTYEQYF.

V is TRBV6-1 and J is TRBJ1-6; 8 bases fit TRBD1. The germline gives CDR1 MNHNS, CDR2 SASEGT. Trimming cost V 9 bases and J 7 bases; bases outside gene matches: 14. The CDR3 sequence is 16 residues long. CDR3 in DNA: TGTGCCAGTGCAAGAACCGGGACAGGACTCAATTCACCCCTCCACTTT. It codes for CASARTGTGLNSPLHF.

There are a few counts of this clonotype. The V gene is TRBV7-9, the J gene TRBJ2-5; 10 bases line up with TRBD1. Germline CDR1 reads SEHNR; CDR2 reads FQNEAQ (reference sequence). V was pared by 3 bases and J by 4 bases, with 5 bases of the junction left unmatched. This CDR3 spans 15 amino acids. CDR3 DNA sequence: TGTGCCAGCAGCTTCGCGGGACAGGGGATAGAGACCCAGTACTTC. This translates into CASSFAGQGIETQYF. Variable domain in full (rest from reference TRBV7-9 and TRBJ2-5): DTGVSQNPRHKITKRGQNVTFRCDPISEHNRLYWYRQTLGQGPEFLTYFQNEAQLEKSRLLSDRFSAERPKGSFSTLEIQRTEQGDSAMYLCASSFAGQGIETQYFGPGTRLLVL.

This rearrangement joins TRBV5-4 to TRBJ2-1; 9 bases align to TRBD2. The germline V gene encodes CDR1 SGHNT and CDR2 YYREEE (reference sequence). The CDR3 length is 16 residues. Germline trimming cut 4 bases from V and 7 bases from J; bases unmatched to any gene: 12. CDR3 amino acids: CASSEEGAGGRNEQFF. CDR3 nucleotides: TGTGCCAGCAGCGAGGAGGGGGCGGGGGGGCGAAATGAGCAGTTCTTC.

The V call is TRBV6-2 or TRBV6-3, the J call TRBJ1-6; D gene uncertain. Germline V lookup: CDR1 MNHEY, CDR2 SVGEGT. V was trimmed by 5 bases and J by 7 bases, leaving 12 bases between them. The CDR3 covers 14 residues. In nucleotides, the CDR3 is TGTGCCAGCAGTCCTACGACGCGCAATTCACCCCTCCACTTT. As protein: CASSPTTRNSPLHF.

This clonotype was counted only a few times. The V call is TRBV6-1, the J call TRBJ1-2; D is uncertain. V was clipped by 7 bases and J by 4 bases, with 13 bases between them. This CDR3 has 13 residues. Germline V lookup: CDR1 MNHNS, CDR2 SASEGT. As DNA, the CDR3 is TGTGCCAGCAACTCGGGGAATCGCTATGGCTACACCTTC. This sequence encodes CASNSGNRYGYTF.

V usage is TRBV27 and J usage is TRBJ1-6; D remains ambiguous. V lost 5 bases and J lost 1, with 15 bases in between. The CDR3 is 17 amino acids. The germline gives CDR1 MNHEY, CDR2 SMNVEV (reference sequence). The CDR3 protein is CASSPLRGSSYNSPLHF. The CDR3 nucleotides are TGTGCCAGCAGTCCCCTCCGGGGATCGTCCTATAATTCACCCCTCCACTTT.

This clonotype was observed a few times. The chain links TRBV2 to TRBJ1-2; tentative D call: TRBD1 (5 bases). Germline CDR1 reads SNHLY; CDR2 reads FYNNEI. The CDR3 runs 16 residues. V shed 6 bases and J shed 5 bases, with 22 bases lying between them. The CDR3 DNA reads as TGTGCCAGCAGCCCCGGGGGGTTCTCTCGGGAATATGGCTACACCTTC. Amino acid sequence: CASSPGGFSREYGYTF.

This sequence joins TRBV14 and TRBJ2-5; D call uncertain. Germline CDR1 reads SGHDN; CDR2 reads FVKESK. V lost 1 base, J lost 5 bases, and 11 bases lay in between. The CDR3 extends over 14 amino acids. This chain's CDR3 is CASSQVGILETQYF. As DNA, the CDR3 is TGTGCCAGCAGCCAAGTTGGGATACTGGAGACCCAGTACTTC.

The V call is TRBV2, the J call TRBJ2-1; D is perhaps TRBD1 or TRBD2 (5 bases each). V gave up 6 bases and J gave up 4 bases, with 10 bases separating them. From germline, CDR1 is SNHLY and CDR2 FYNNEI. The CDR3 runs 13 residues. CDR3 bases: TGTGCCAGCAGGATGGGACGATACAATGAGCAGTTCTTC. This gives the protein CASRMGRYNEQFF.

The chain has TRBV6-5 and TRBJ2-3; 9 bases are shared with TRBD2. This CDR3 contains 17 residues. Germline CDR1 is MNHEY and CDR2 is SVGAGI. V was clipped by 0 bases and J by 3 bases; unmatched bases: 7. The CDR3 sequence: CASSYSIVAGGTDTQYF. The CDR3 DNA sequence: TGTGCCAGCAGTTACTCGATCGTGGCGGGAGGGACAGATACGCAGTATTTT.

This chain uses TRBV20-1 with TRBJ2-7; 10 nucleotides match TRBD2. Germline-derived CDR1 and CDR2 are DFQATT and SNEGSKA (reference sequence). J gave up 12 bases and V 1 base, and 12 bases lay outside the gene matches. The CDR3 runs 14 residues. The CDR3 DNA follows: TGCAGTGCTAGAGTGGTAGGGGCTAGCGGGAGTCTGTACTTC. It yields the protein CSARVVGASGSLYF.

The V gene is TRBV7-6, the J gene TRBJ2-3; 9 nucleotides agree with TRBD1. Germline V gene sequence: CDR1 SGHVS, CDR2 FNYEAQ. This CDR3 contains 17 residues. After removal of 3 bases from V and 4 bases from J, the junction contained 11 bases not matched to a gene. The CDR3 is CASSFTTRDRASDTQYF. The CDR3 coding sequence is TGTGCCAGCAGCTTCACCACGAGGGACAGGGCTTCAGATACGCAGTATTTT.

CDR3 amino acids: CASSGARETQYF. The CDR3 DNA follows: TGTGCCAGCTCAGGGGCCCGCGAGACCCAGTACTTC. This chain joins TRBV18 and TRBJ2-5; a weak D match, TRBD1 (5 bases). From germline, CDR1 is KGHSH and CDR2 LQKENI. The V and J ends lost 5 bases and 5 bases respectively, with 9 bases between them. This CDR3 has 12 residues.